Reported below is one T cell receptor (beta chain). This specimen belongs to a study of cytomegalovirus exposure and HLA in healthy donors. PCR used 60 Vbeta primers and 13 Jbeta primers. Method: immunoSEQ multiplex PCR; TCRdb's copy keeps in-frame clones and lacks some. The sample lists about 130,000 clones; roughly four fifths were seen once. J gave up 6 bases and V 0 bases, and 3 bases lay outside the gene matches. The CDR3 covers 15 residues. CDR1 and CDR2 from the germline V gene are SGHRS and YFSETQ. This TCR was recovered from a woman aged 45-59 years in good health and CMV-seronegative. The J gene is TRBJ2-1, the V gene TRBV5-1; 10 bases agree with TRBD2. Sequencing used PBMCs. This CDR3 is CASSLVSGRANEQFF. DNA for the CDR3: TGCGCCAGCAGCTTGGTCAGCGGGAGGGCCAATGAGCAGTTCTTC.